The TCR beta chain described here comes from a study of cytomegalovirus exposure and HLA in healthy donors. Germline CDR1 MRHNA, CDR2 SNTAGT. V lost 8 bases and J lost 4, with 14 bases in between. The CDR3 loop spans 13 amino acids. A remark on this clone: Its antigen is not known.

This PCR relied on a set of 60 Vbeta primers and 13 Jbeta primers. Clones were sequenced by immunoSEQ multiplex PCR, and TCRdb holds only the in-frame ones, with some missing. Of 75,000 to 95,000 clones in the sample, over 65% were seen once. Study findings and constraints: One later analysis reportedly identified an Asian-associated ancestry cluster that showed fewer N-insertions than the approximately 600-donor mean.

This receptor was taken from a young man in good health and CMV-seronegative. Sequenced sample: PBMCs. The rearrangement links TRBV6-4 to TRBJ1-1, with D possibly matching TRBD1 (5 bases). CDR3 sequence (DNA): TGTGCCAGCCGGGCAGGGCGGCGCACTGAAGCTTTCTTT. Its protein product is CASRAGRRTEAFF.